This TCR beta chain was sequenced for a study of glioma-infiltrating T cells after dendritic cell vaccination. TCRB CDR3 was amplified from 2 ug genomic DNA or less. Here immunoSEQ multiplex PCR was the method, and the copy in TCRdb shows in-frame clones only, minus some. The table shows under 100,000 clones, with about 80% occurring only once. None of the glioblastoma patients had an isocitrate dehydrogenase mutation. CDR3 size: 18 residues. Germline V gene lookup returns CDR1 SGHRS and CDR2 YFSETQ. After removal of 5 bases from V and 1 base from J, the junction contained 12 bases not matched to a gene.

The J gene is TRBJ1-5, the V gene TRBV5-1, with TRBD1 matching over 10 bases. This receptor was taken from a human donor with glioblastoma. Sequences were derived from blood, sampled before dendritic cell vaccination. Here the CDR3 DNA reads TGCGCCAGCAGACCCGGGACAGGGGACAACTTAAGCAATCAGCCCCAGCATTTT. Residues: CASRPGTGDNLSNQPQHF.